This is a list of T cell receptor beta chains from one sample in a study of neoadjuvant anti-PD-1 for oral cavity cancer. Measured with immunoSEQ multiplex PCR; TCRdb has only the in-frame clones, and not every one. The sample yields under 13,000 clones, 45% to 60% seen once. This specimen consisted of tumor tissue, obtained before nivolumab (anti-PD-1) treatment. The receptors shown here come from a person between 40 and 85 years old with oral cavity squamous cell carcinoma. CDR3s include the opening cysteine and the closing phenylalanine or tryptophan. A D gene is named only where the DNA matches it firmly. Clone size appears in some rows only: once, few, many, or a class for an expanded clone.

j_gene | d_gene | abundance | v_gene | CDR3nt | CDR3aa
TRBJ1-3 | - | - | TRBV5-1 | TGCGCCAGCAGCTTGGCCGATTCCTCTGGAAACACCATATATTTT | CASSLADSSGNTIYF
TRBJ2-3 | - | - | TRBV7-9 | TGTGCCAGCAGCTTTGGTACAGATACGCAGTATTTT | CASSFGTDTQYF
TRBJ2-2 | - | - | TRBV7-2 | TGTGCCAGCAGCTTAGCGGCCAGATTCAGCGGGGAGCTGTTTTTT | CASSLAARFSGELFF
TRBJ2-7 | TRBD2 | few | TRBV27 | TGTGCCAGCCGGACTAGCGGGGCCTACGAGCAGTACTTC | CASRTSGAYEQYF
TRBJ1-1 | TRBD1 | - | TRBV19 | TGTGCCAGTAGGACAGGGGGCCTGAACACTGAAGCTTTCTTT | CASRTGGLNTEAFF
TRBJ1-6 | TRBD1 | - | TRBV2 | TGTGCCAGCAGGGGACAGGGGGACGTTAGGGCCCTCCACTTT | CASRGQGDVRALHF
TRBJ1-3 | TRBD1 | - | TRBV5-1 | TGCGCCAGCAGCTTAGGGATAGTGGAGGGGGCCTCTGGAAACACCATATATTTT | CASSLGIVEGASGNTIYF
TRBJ1-5 | - | - | TRBV6-5 | TGTGCCAGCAGTATTACTGCCACACAGGATCAGCCCCAGCATTTT | CASSITATQDQPQHF
TRBJ2-1 | TRBD2 | - | TRBV2 | TGTGCCAGCAGCTTGCCGGGACTAGCGGGGGGCACCTACAATGAGCAGTTCTTC | CASSLPGLAGGTYNEQFF
TRBJ2-7 | - | few | TRBV4-3 | TGCGCCAGCAGCCAAGAAGGTTGGGACGAGCAGTACTTC | CASSQEGWDEQYF
TRBJ1-2 | - | - | TRBV7-2 | TGTGCCAGCAGCTTCGGAACCCAGGTGGCGGGTGGCTACACCTTC | CASSFGTQVAGGYTF